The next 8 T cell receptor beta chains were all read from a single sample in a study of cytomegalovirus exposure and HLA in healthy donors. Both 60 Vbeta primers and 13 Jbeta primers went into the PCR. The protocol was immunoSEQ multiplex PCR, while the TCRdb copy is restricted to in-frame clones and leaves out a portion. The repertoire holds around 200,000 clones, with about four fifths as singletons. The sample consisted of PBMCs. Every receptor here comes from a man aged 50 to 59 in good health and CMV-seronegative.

The CDR3 DNA reads as TGTGCCAGCAGCTTACGTCGGGATGGTAAGACTGAAGCTTTCTTT. As protein: CASSLRRDGKTEAFF. The chain carries TRBV7-2 and TRBJ1-1; D gene ambiguous. CDR1 and CDR2 from the germline V gene are SGHTA and FQGNSA. V was cut by 2 bases and J by 5 bases, with 15 bases left in between. CDR3 length: 15 amino acids. The full variable domain, completed using reference TRBV7-2 and TRBJ1-1, is GAGVSQSPSNKVTEKGKDVELRCDPISGHTALYWYRQSLGQGLEFLIYFQGNSAPDKSGLPSDRFSAERTGGSVSTLTIQRTQQEDSAVYLCASSLRRDGKTEAFFGQGTRLTVV.

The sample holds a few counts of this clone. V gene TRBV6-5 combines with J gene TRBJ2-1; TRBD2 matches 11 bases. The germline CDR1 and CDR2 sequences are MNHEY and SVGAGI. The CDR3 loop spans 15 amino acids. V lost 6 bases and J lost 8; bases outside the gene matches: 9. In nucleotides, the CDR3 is TGTGCCAGCAGGCTTAGCGGGAGGGCGGGCGATGAGCAGTTCTTC. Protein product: CASRLSGRAGDEQFF.

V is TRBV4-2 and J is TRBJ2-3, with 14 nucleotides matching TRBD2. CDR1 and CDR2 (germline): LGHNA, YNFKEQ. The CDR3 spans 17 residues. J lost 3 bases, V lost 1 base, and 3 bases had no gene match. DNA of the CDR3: TGTGCCAGCAGCCAAGCCGGGACTAGCGGGAGTACAGATACGCAGTATTTT. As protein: CASSQAGTSGSTDTQYF.

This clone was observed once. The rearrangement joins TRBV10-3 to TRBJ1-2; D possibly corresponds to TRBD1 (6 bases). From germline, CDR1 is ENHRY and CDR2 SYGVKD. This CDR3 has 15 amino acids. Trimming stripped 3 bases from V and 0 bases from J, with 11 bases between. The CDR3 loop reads CAISDRGTANYGYTF. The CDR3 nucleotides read TGTGCCATCAGTGACAGGGGCACAGCTAACTATGGCTACACCTTC.

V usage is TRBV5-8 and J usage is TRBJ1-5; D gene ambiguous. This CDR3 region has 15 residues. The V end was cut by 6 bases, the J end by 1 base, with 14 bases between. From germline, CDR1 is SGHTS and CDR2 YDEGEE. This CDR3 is CASNSGWGSNQPQHF. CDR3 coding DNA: TGTGCCAGCAACTCGGGATGGGGAAGCAATCAGCCCCAGCATTTT. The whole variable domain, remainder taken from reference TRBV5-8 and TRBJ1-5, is EAGVTQSPTHLIKTRGQQATLRCSPISGHTSVYWYQQALGLGLQFLLWYDEGEERNRGNFPPRFSGRQFPNYSSELNVNALELEDSALYLCASNSGWGSNQPQHFGDGTRLSIL.

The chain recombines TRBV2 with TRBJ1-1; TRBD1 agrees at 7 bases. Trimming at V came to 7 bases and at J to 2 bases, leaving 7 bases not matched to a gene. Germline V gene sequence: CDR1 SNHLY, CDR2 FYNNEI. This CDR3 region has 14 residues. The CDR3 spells CASKPDRANTEAFF. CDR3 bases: TGTGCCAGCAAGCCCGACAGGGCAAACACTGAAGCTTTCTTT. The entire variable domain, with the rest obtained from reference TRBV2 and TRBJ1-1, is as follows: EPEVTQTPSHQVTQMGQEVILRCVPISNHLYFYWYRQILGQKVEFLVSFYNNEISEKSEIFDDQFSVERPDGSNFTLKIRSTKLEDSAMYFCASKPDRANTEAFFGQGTRLTVV.

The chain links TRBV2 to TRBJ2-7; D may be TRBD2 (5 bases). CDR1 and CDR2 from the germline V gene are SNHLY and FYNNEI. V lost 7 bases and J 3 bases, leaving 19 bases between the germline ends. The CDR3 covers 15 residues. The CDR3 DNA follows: TGTGCCAGCAAAGAGACCAGTTCGGGGTTCTACGAGCAGTACTTC. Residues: CASKETSSGFYEQYF.

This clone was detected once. This CDR3 is CASSLLAGRQPQETQYF. For the CDR3, the DNA is TGTGCCAGCAGCTTACTAGCGGGACGACAACCTCAAGAGACCCAGTACTTC. The chain combines TRBV5-6 with TRBJ2-5; 10 bases agree with TRBD2. V was clipped by 2 bases and J by 2 bases; unmatched bases: 9. The CDR3 has 17 residues. The V gene's germline CDR1 is SGHDT and CDR2 YYEEEE. The full variable domain, rest sourced from reference TRBV5-6 and TRBJ2-5, is DAGVTQSPTHLIKTRGQQVTLRCSPKSGHDTVSWYQQALGQGPQFIFQYYEEEERQRGNFPDRFSGHQFPNYSSELNVNALLLGDSALYLCASSLLAGRQPQETQYFGPGTRLLVL.